This TCR beta chain is drawn from a study of Graves' ophthalmopathy and Graves' hyperthyroidism. Across the study: Samples of peripheral blood were obtained at initial diagnosis, prior to treatment of any kind. Findings and caveats of the study: Blood also carried most expanded thyroid clonotypes exceeding 0.001 frequency.

RNA transcripts were the template, and TCR beta CDR3 regions were amplified from them. HTBI primers were used in a first-round RT-PCR, which preceded a second-round multiplex PCR. TCRdb fed the multiplex PCR reads into MiXCR, producing one record per CDR3 protein. The sample includes 200,000 to 250,000 distinct CDR3 sequences, around 45% seen only once; the top ten take more than 45%. This clonotype occurred a few times. Its specificity is not known. The CDR3 has 15 residues. The germline V and J ends were trimmed by 5 bases and 6 bases, with 20 bases remaining between them. CDR1 DFQATT and CDR2 SNEGSKA come from the germline V gene (reference sequence). None of the included patients had other autoimmune diseases, uncontrolled infections, pregnancy or lactation, as these led to exclusion. Sampling about 10 ml of fresh peripheral blood provided the PBMCs.

The origin of this receptor is an adult man with Graves' ophthalmopathy. The J gene is TRBJ1-5, the V gene TRBV20-1; D unresolved. The sample taken for sequencing was peripheral blood. This CDR3 is CSAVKIGKEGQPQHF. CDR3 coding DNA: TGCAGTGCTGTCAAGATTGGGAAGGAGGGTCAGCCCCAGCATTTT.